The 20 T cell receptor beta chains below were found in one sample sequenced in a study of neoadjuvant anti-PD-1 for oral cavity cancer (dated by TCRdb to about 2021). Libraries were prepared through the immunoSEQ multiplex PCR assay. What TCRdb holds here is the immuneACCESS table cut down to in-frame rearrangements. Part of the clones is not present; checked against another copy, under half of the missing clones reflect an unresolved V gene, and the others are unexplained. Counted in this sample were approximately 13,000 clones; nearly 70% of them appeared once. More than 3% of the sample is in the top ten clones. Interpreted using the paper, the time point label stands for: after neoadjuvant nivolumab, at surgical resection. This specimen consisted of PBMCs, obtained after nivolumab (anti-PD-1) treatment. All receptors come from a person between 40 and 80 years old with oral cavity squamous cell carcinoma.

This sequence joins TRBV9 and TRBJ1-4, with D unresolved. The length of the CDR3 is 14 residues. Deletions cut 5 bases from V and 0 bases from J, with 8 bases between. From germline, CDR1 is SGDLS and CDR2 YYNGEE. The CDR3 nucleotides read TGTGCCAGCAGTGCTGAACCAACTAATGAAAAACTGTTTTTT. Encoded protein: CASSAEPTNEKLFF.

The chain recombines TRBV2 with TRBJ2-1, with TRBD2 identical over 16 bases. CDR1 and CDR2 (germline): SNHLY, FYNNEI. The CDR3 runs to 20 residues. The ends lost 6 bases at V and 3 bases at J; junction bases unmatched: 14. CDR3 in DNA: TGTGCCAGCAGACCCGATACCGGGACTAGCGGGAGGGCCTTCTACAATGAGCAGTTCTTC. This codes for CASRPDTGTSGRAFYNEQFF.

V is TRBV30 and J is TRBJ2-7; D ambiguous. The CDR3 covers 12 residues. Germline V CDR1 and CDR2: GTSNPN, SVGIG (reference sequence). Trimming left V 0 bases short and J 5 bases short, with 8 bases between. The CDR3 loop is CAWSVLGNEQYF. The CDR3 bases are TGTGCCTGGAGTGTTTTAGGGAACGAGCAGTACTTC.

This clone was observed a single time. The chain uses TRBV6-5 and TRBJ2-1; the match to TRBD1 covers 9 bases. Germline-derived CDR1 and CDR2 are MNHEY and SVGAGI. The CDR3 extends over 14 amino acids. J gave up 7 bases and V 4 bases, and 5 bases lay outside the gene matches. The CDR3 reads CASSWGQGKNEQFF. The CDR3 bases are TGTGCCAGCAGTTGGGGACAGGGTAAGAATGAGCAGTTCTTC.

The chain uses TRBV6-5 and TRBJ2-7; D could derive from TRBD1 or TRBD2 (5 bases each). This CDR3 is built from 13 residues. Trimming left V 6 bases short and J 3 bases short, with 12 bases between. Germline CDR1 and CDR2: MNHEY and SVGAGI. CDR3 nucleotides: TGTGCCAGCAGCCGGCAGGGAGTCTACGAGCAGTACTTC. As protein: CASSRQGVYEQYF.

The V gene is TRBV11-3, the J gene TRBJ2-7; weak D call: TRBD1 (6 bases). V dropped 3 bases and J dropped 6 bases, with 21 bases sitting between them. Germline loops: CDR1 SGHNT, CDR2 YENEEA. There are 16 residues in the CDR3. The CDR3: CASSLGPSTGNSEQYF. The CDR3 DNA reads TGTGCCAGCAGCTTGGGTCCGTCAACAGGGAACAGCGAGCAGTACTTC.

This chain links TRBV5-1 with TRBJ2-2; D is uncertain. Trimming stripped 0 bases from V and 3 bases from J, with 3 bases between. Germline V CDR1 and CDR2: SGHRS, YFSETQ. The CDR3 contains 13 residues. CDR3 coding DNA: TGCGCCAGCAGCTTGGGAGACACCGGGGAGCTGTTTTTT. It is translated as CASSLGDTGELFF.

This clone was observed a single time. This sequence joins TRBV5-1 and TRBJ2-5, with TRBD1 matching 7 bases. CDR1 is SGHRS, CDR2 YFSETQ, per germline. V lost 4 bases, J lost 2 bases, and 11 bases stayed unmatched. The CDR3 has 16 residues. The CDR3 region is CASSPRQGIYQETQYF. Here the CDR3 DNA reads TGCGCCAGCAGCCCTCGACAGGGAATATATCAAGAGACCCAGTACTTC.

This chain joins TRBV5-1 and TRBJ1-5; TRBD1 might be the D (5 bases). V was shortened by 0 bases and J by 2 bases, with 12 bases between the two germline ends. The germline CDR1 and CDR2 sequences are SGHRS and YFSETQ. The CDR3 totals 16 residues. CDR3 nucleotides: TGCGCCAGCAGCTTGGGAGGGGTCCAGGGCAATCAGCCCCAGCATTTT. As protein: CASSLGGVQGNQPQHF.

The gene calls are TRBV6-1 and TRBJ1-5, with 7 bases matching TRBD1. Germline-derived CDR1 and CDR2 are MNHNS and SASEGT. The CDR3 runs to 14 residues. The V gene end was trimmed by 8 bases and the J gene end by 0 bases; junction bases not matched to a gene: 4. CDR3 in amino acids: CASVGQNSNQPQHF. The CDR3 DNA is TGTGCCAGCGTGGGACAGAATAGCAATCAGCCCCAGCATTTT.

The gene calls are TRBV9 and TRBJ2-3, with 13 bases that match TRBD2. V trimming: 0 bases; J trimming: 9 bases; junction bases outside the gene matches: 4. Per the germline V gene, CDR1 is SGDLS and CDR2 is YYNGEE. There are 15 residues in the CDR3. The CDR3 region is CASSVGTSGSETQYF. The DNA for the CDR3 is TGTGCCAGCAGCGTAGGGACTAGCGGGAGCGAAACGCAGTATTTT.

CDR3 sequence: CASSNPGGRGNTEAFF. Written as DNA, the CDR3 is TGTGCCAGCAGTAATCCGGGGGGCAGGGGAAACACTGAAGCTTTCTTT. This chain links TRBV28 with TRBJ1-1, with TRBD1 as a possible D gene (6 bases). Germline values: CDR1 MDHEN, CDR2 SYDVKM. The CDR3 is 16 amino acids. V lost 5 bases and J 2 bases, leaving 18 bases between the germline ends. Full variable domain (remainder filled in from reference TRBV28 and TRBJ1-1): DVKVTQSSRYLVKRTGEKVFLECVQDMDHENMFWYRQDPGLGLRLIYFSYDVKMKEKGDIPEGYSVSREKKERFSLILESASTNQTSMYLCASSNPGGRGNTEAFFGQGTRLTVV.

The sample holds a few counts of this clone. CDR3 amino acids: CASSLEGGIYEQYF. The CDR3 DNA reads as TGTGCCAGCAGCTTAGAGGGCGGGATCTACGAGCAGTACTTC. The genes are TRBV11-2 and TRBJ2-7, with a weak D call TRBD2 (6 bases). The CDR3 is made up of 14 amino acids. In germline, CDR1 is SGHAT, CDR2 FQNNGV. Deletions cut 0 bases from V and 3 bases from J, with 9 bases between.

This rearrangement joins TRBV29-1 to TRBJ2-3; D unclear. The germline V gene has CDR1 SQVTM and CDR2 ANQGSEA. CDR3 length: 12 amino acids. V dropped 4 bases and J dropped 3 bases, with 8 bases sitting between them. The CDR3 DNA follows: TGCAGCGTTGTACCCTCGACAGATACGCAGTATTTT. It translates to CSVVPSTDTQYF.

This sequence joins TRBV5-1 and TRBJ2-7, with 8 positions matching TRBD1. The CDR3 totals 16 residues. J was trimmed by 0 bases and V by 0 bases; bases with no gene match: 5. In germline, CDR1 is SGHRS, CDR2 YFSETQ. DNA for the CDR3: TGCGCCAGCAGCTTGGGGGGGACAGGACCCTCCTACGAGCAGTACTTC. It encodes CASSLGGTGPSYEQYF.

J is TRBJ1-2 and V is TRBV6-1; D not certain. Germline CDR1 is MNHNS and CDR2 is SASEGT. The CDR3 is made up of 16 amino acids. V dropped 1 base and J dropped 8 bases, with 20 bases sitting between them. CDR3: CASSEGGLTLPRGYTF. In nucleotides, the CDR3 is TGTGCCAGCAGTGAAGGTGGGCTGACCTTACCTCGGGGCTACACCTTC.

The sample holds a few counts of this clone. V is TRBV6-6 and J is TRBJ1-1; perhaps TRBD1 as D (5 bases). This CDR3 region has 13 residues. Trimming left V 8 bases short and J 1 base short, with 11 bases between. The germline V gene has CDR1 MNHNY and CDR2 SVGAGI (reference sequence). This chain's CDR3 is CASERGENTEAFF. Here the CDR3 DNA reads TGTGCCAGCGAGCGGGGGGAGAACACTGAAGCTTTCTTT.

The rearrangement uses TRBV5-5 and TRBJ2-7, with 7 bases aligning to TRBD2. J gave up 0 bases and V 4 bases, and 7 bases lay outside the gene matches. Germline values: CDR1 SGHKS, CDR2 YYEKEE (reference sequence). The CDR3 has 15 amino acids. This CDR3 reads CASSGNGLGSYEQYF. The CDR3 DNA follows: TGTGCCAGCAGCGGGAATGGACTAGGCTCCTACGAGCAGTACTTC. Full variable domain (missing parts from reference TRBV5-5 and TRBJ2-7): DAGVTQSPTHLIKTRGQQVTLRCSPISGHKSVSWYQQVLGQGPQFIFQYYEKEERGRGNFPDRFSARQFPNYSSELNVNALLLGDSALYLCASSGNGLGSYEQYFGPGTRLTVT.

This clone was seen a few times. J is TRBJ1-1 and V is TRBV19; TRBD1 aligns across 7 bases. The germline V gene encodes CDR1 LNHDA and CDR2 SQIVND (reference sequence). The CDR3 runs 13 residues. V gave up 9 bases and J gave up 0 bases; unmatched junction bases: 4. The DNA of the CDR3 is TGTGCCAGCCAACAGGGGATGAACACTGAAGCTTTCTTT. Its translation: CASQQGMNTEAFF.

The chain recombines TRBV2 with TRBJ2-5; D is undetermined. The CDR3 consists of 11 residues. CDR1 is SNHLY and CDR2 is FYNNEI in the germline V gene. The ends were cut back, 5 bases at V and 5 bases at J, with 6 bases in the middle. CDR3 nucleotide sequence: TGTGCCAGCAGTAATTTGGAGACCCAGTACTTC. This translates into CASSNLETQYF.